The T cell receptor beta chain under discussion was sequenced for a study of blood T cell repertoires in COVID-19. V was pared by 6 bases and J by 4 bases, with 6 bases between. The germline V gene has CDR1 SNHLY and CDR2 FYNNEI. This CDR3 comprises 12 residues. Here immunoSEQ multiplex PCR was the method, and the copy in TCRdb shows in-frame clones only, minus some. The data hold around 130,000 clones, with 84% observed a single time. This sequence was found in a woman aged 60 to 75 with acute or convalescent COVID-19. Sequencing was performed on peripheral blood. V and J are TRBV2 and TRBJ1-4; D may be TRBD1 (5 bases). This CDR3 is CASRGLNEKLFF. The CDR3 region has the DNA TGTGCCAGCAGGGGACTTAATGAAAAACTGTTTTTT.